This T cell receptor beta chain was sequenced for a study of human T cells and chemical hapten exposure. The CDR3 loop spans 11 amino acids. Germline CDR1 is LGHNT and CDR2 is FRNRAP. V lost 4 bases and J lost 4, with 2 bases in between. This clonotype was seen ten or more times. Each cDNA molecule in the library carried unique molecular identifiers. TCRdb processed the 5' RACE reads anew with MiXCR; each CDR3 protein has one entry. The table records tens of thousands of distinct CDR3 sequences, approximately 8% of them present only once. Unfractionated whole blood yielded total RNA. The chain recombines TRBV12-5 with TRBJ1-3; no clear D gene. This TCR was recovered from a male donor in good health. As DNA, the CDR3 is TGTGCTAGTGGTTCAGGAAACACCATATATTTT. It is translated as CASGSGNTIYF. Filled out from reference TRBV12-5 and TRBJ1-3, the complete variable domain reads DARVTQTPRHKVTEMGQEVTMRCQPILGHNTVFWYRQTMMQGLELLAYFRNRAPLDDSGMPKDRFSAEMPDATLATLKIQPSEPRDSAVYFCASGSGNTIYFGEGSWLTVV.